A selection of T cell receptor beta chains follows, all from one sample in a study of shared clonotypes between healthy human individuals. Repertoires were generated with immunoSEQ multiplex PCR, while TCRdb's copy carries only in-frame clones and drops some. The table lists millions of clones, roughly 95% of them singletons. Specimen: naive CD8+ T cells sorted from blood. These receptors originate from a young man in good health. CDR3s include the opening cysteine and the closing phenylalanine or tryptophan.

TRBJ1-1 TRBV4-3 CASSQDLGQEDISEAFF
TRBJ2-1 TRBV5-1 CASSPGGDYYNEQFF
TRBJ1-5 TRBV5-1 CASSPGGGSNQPQHF
TRBJ2-7 TRBV14 CASSQEGTSSTYEQYF
TRBJ2-5 TRBV7-3 CASSPLTGPQETQYF
TRBJ2-4 TRBV2 CASSDLGLGNIQYF
TRBJ2-2 TRBV11-2 CASSSTTNFSPGELFF
TRBJ2-1 TRBV7-6 CASSPGLAYNEQFF
TRBJ1-1 TRBV5-6 CASRFTQGIAEAFF
TRBJ2-1 TRBV4-1 CASSQATSGVGYNEQFF
TRBJ1-1 TRBV7-3 CASSLYGAGNTEAFF
TRBJ2-7 TRBV15 CATSSGTRDRYEQYF
TRBJ2-1 TRBV27 CASSLGSYNEQFF
TRBJ1-1 TRBV30 CAWSATFTTEAFF
TRBJ2-3 TRBV11-2 CASSPTSGGLRDTQYF
TRBJ2-7 TRBV29-1 CSVEDQSNPYEQYF
TRBJ2-7 TRBV27 CATRQGLGSEQYF
TRBJ2-7 TRBV19 CASSDTGTGHEQYF
TRBJ2-1 TRBV7-2 CASSPWSGSLDEQFF
TRBJ1-2 TRBV9 CASSPHEGGQGKHGYTF
TRBJ2-1 TRBV25-1 CASSLYYNEQFF
TRBJ1-5 TRBV10-3 CAINNRVGQPQHF
TRBJ2-3 TRBV19 CASSLGQGWDTQYF
TRBJ1-4 TRBV7-8 CASSLVGIIDEKLFF
TRBJ2-7 TRBV11-2 CASSLENRPSYEQYF
TRBJ2-7 TRBV4-3 CASSQGAPGTGDLYEQYF
TRBJ2-1 TRBV7-9 CASSPTSGRAGEQFF
TRBJ1-5 TRBV6-1 CASSDEGGTGIPYSNQPQHF
TRBJ1-2 TRBV19 CASTRQAPNYGYTF
TRBJ2-7 TRBV2 CASSWALEDEQYF
TRBJ1-2 TRBV5-1 CASSQVFGTGDGYTF
TRBJ2-1 TRBV30 CAWSSLAEQFF
TRBJ2-7 TRBV21-1 CASSNGAGVSYEQYF
TRBJ2-1 TRBV2 CASSEASGGRNEQFF
TRBJ1-3 TRBV28 CASSLGPGPNEGNTIYF
TRBJ2-7 TRBV27 CASSLGGGGEQYF
TRBJ1-1 TRBV7-2 CASSPDRIYTEAFF
TRBJ1-5 TRBV10-3 CAISEGGSGPQHF
TRBJ2-7 TRBV29-1 CSVIGLAEVTEQYF
TRBJ2-7 TRBV4-1 CASSPRRGGYEQYF
TRBJ2-7 TRBV27 CASRSAGGYEQYF
TRBJ2-3 TRBV5-1 CASSLAGPLPPEYF
TRBJ1-1 TRBV4-3 CASSPVGAAEAFF
TRBJ2-1 TRBV27 CASAKFRYEGLAAGEQFF
TRBJ2-1 TRBV7-6 CASSWQGPYNEQFF
TRBJ2-7 TRBV5-6 CASSLGDSTYEQYF
TRBJ1-2 TRBV29-1 CSVDLQGPLNYGYTF
TRBJ2-7 TRBV6-1 CASSHGAGGPYEQYF
TRBJ2-1 TRBV6-5 CATHGGADEQFF
TRBJ2-7 TRBV11-2 CASRGSGGHEQYF
TRBJ1-2 TRBV4-1 CASSPTAVSNYGYTF
TRBJ2-7 TRBV27 CASSLSAGLAGGPTYEQYF
TRBJ2-2 TRBV5-8 CASSPLGELFF
TRBJ1-2 TRBV27 CASSLTIQGTMDYGYTF
TRBJ2-2 TRBV7-6 CASSSSLQGASTGELFF